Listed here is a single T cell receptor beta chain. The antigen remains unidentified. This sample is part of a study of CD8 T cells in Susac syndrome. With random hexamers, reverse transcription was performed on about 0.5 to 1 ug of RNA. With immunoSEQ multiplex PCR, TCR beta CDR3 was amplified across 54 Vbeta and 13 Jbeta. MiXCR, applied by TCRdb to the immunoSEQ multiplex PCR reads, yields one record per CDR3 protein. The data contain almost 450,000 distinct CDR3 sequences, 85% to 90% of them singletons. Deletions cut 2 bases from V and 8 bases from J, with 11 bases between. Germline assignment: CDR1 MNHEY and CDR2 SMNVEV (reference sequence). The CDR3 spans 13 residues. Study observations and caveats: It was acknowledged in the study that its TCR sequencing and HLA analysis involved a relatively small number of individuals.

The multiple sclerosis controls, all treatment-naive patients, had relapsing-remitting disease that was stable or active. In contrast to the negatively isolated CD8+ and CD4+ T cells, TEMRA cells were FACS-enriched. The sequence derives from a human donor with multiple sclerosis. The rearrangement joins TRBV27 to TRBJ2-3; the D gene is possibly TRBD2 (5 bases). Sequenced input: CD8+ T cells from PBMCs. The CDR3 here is CASSLSLEGTQYF. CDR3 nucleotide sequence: TGTGCCAGCAGTTTAAGTCTCGAGGGTACGCAGTATTTT.